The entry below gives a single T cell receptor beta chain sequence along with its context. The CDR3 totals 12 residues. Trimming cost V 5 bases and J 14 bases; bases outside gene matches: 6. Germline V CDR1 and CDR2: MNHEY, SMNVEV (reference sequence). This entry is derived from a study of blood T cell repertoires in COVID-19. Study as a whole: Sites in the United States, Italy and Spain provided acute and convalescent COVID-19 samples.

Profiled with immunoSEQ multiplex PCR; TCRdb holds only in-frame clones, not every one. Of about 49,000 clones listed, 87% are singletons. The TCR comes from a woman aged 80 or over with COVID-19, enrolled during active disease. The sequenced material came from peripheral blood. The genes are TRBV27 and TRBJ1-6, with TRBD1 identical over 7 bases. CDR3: CASSPEGAALHF. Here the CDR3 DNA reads TGTGCCAGCAGTCCGGAGGGGGCTGCCCTCCACTTT.